Detailed here is one TCR beta chain. Its antigen remains unknown. This entry belongs to a study of Ad26.COV2.S vaccination and SARS-CoV-2 variants. The overall study: Each vaccinee took Ad26.COV2.S intramuscularly, once or twice 56 days apart. The study, taken as a whole, reports: Vaccine recipients surpassed placebo recipients in spike-specific TCR breadth.

Germline loops: CDR1 SGHVS, CDR2 FQNEAQ. V lost 3 bases and J lost 4, with 7 bases in between. The CDR3 covers 13 residues. Stated treatment: around 19 received Ad26.COV2.S at low or high dose, single or two shots; about 5 received placebo; per-sample allocation not given. Samples came from day 63 after the first vaccine or placebo injection. Generated by immunoSEQ multiplex PCR, the TCRdb table keeps only in-frame clones and is missing some. The sample lists 300,000 to 500,000 clones, roughly nine tenths seen once, with 3.5% in the top ten. The sequencing used peripheral blood, collected in a trial of Ad26.COV2.S vaccine versus placebo. The receptor's source is a person between 18 and 59 years old who received the Ad26.COV2.S COVID-19 vaccine or a placebo. The chain joins TRBV7-8 to TRBJ2-1; D gene ambiguous. CDR3 in DNA: TGTGCCAGCAGCTTGGGCCAATACAATGAGCAGTTCTTC. Its translation: CASSLGQYNEQFF.